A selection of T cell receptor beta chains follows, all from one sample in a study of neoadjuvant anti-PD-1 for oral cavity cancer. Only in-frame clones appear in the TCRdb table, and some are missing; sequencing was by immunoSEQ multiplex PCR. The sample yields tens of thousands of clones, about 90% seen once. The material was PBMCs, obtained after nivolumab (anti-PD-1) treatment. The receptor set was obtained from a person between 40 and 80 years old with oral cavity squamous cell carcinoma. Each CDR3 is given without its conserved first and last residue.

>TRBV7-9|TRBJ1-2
ASSLVGGEGGYT
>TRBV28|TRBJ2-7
ASSSYSYEQY
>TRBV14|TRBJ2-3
ASSQTSGGADTQY
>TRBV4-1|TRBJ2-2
ASSQGYRGKDTGELF
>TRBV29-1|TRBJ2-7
SVVPAGAYEQY
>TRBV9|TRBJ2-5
ASSVSAVDVETQY
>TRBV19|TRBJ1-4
ASSLQGALREKLF
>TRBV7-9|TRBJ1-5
ASSFWQGPLGQPQH
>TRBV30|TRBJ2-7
AWTHRTGSYEQY
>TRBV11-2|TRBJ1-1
ASSLVRVWDTEAF
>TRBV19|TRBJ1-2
ASSMGRVSYGYT
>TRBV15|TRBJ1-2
ATSRSGAAVNYGYT
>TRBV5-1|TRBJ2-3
ASGRGFPWSTDTQY
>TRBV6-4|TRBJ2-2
ASSEGGQGPGELF
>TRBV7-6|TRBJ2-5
ASSLALETQY
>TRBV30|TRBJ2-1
AWRDRRRDNEQF
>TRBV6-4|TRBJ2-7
ASSDSATVSYEQY
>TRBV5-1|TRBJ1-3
ASSLSVGISGNTIY
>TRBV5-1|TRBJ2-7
ASSGRGLSYEQY
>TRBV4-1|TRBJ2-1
ASKRTFSYNEQF
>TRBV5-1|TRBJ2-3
ASSDASGPDTQY
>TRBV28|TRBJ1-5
ASSFLDLAHQPQH
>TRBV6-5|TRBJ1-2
ASSPPQGEGGYT
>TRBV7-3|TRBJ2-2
ASSLVAGGEGTELF
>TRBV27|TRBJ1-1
ASSFYRLRDRGTEAF
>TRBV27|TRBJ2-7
ASRRFSYEQY
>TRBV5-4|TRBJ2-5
ASSLAENRQAIETQY
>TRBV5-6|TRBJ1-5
ASSRIQGDQPQH
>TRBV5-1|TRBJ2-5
ASSRTGAPETQY
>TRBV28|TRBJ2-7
ASSWGSGTYEQY
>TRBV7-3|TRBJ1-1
ASSPDRENTEAF
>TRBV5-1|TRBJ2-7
ASSLGQVSYEQY
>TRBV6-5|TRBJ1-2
ASSPDRGRVGYT
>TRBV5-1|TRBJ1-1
ASAISMNTEAF
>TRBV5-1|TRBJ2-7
ASRSGTGAGYEQY
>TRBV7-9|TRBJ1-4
ASSSSTENYEKLF
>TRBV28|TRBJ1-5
ASTRNSGRSNQPQH
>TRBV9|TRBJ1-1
ASSVDLGLTEAF
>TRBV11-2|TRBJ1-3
ASSHRGGSGNTIY
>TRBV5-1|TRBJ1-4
ASTSRTRGPNEKLF
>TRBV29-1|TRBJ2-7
SVVWGYEQY
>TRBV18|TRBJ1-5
ASSPQGTDQPQH
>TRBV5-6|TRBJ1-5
ASPPQH
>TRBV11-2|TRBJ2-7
ASSRDSTYEQY
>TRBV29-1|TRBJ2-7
SAGPRSSYEQY
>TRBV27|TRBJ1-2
ASSVDRNYGYT
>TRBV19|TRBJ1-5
ATTPPGNQPQH
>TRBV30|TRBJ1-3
AWSRTGGERNTIY
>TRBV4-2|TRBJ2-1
ASSQVLYNEQF